This TCR beta chain was sequenced for a study of T cell repertoires in cytomegalovirus infection. Study as a whole: Used in the study were CMV epitopes, some recently identified and HLA-C-restricted, others well-studied and HLA-B-restricted.

Study-level results: The response measured ex vivo was dominated by TCR beta clonotypes (HLA-C-restricted and CMV-specific).

TCRdb reprocessed the reads via MiXCR and lists one record per CDR3 protein. The data show just over 450,000 distinct CDR3 sequences, approximately 40% seen once. In its sample, this clonotype was seen once. Its antigen is not known. Sequencing used cultured PBMCs, obtained from culture after CMV antigen stimulation. The source of this sequence is a human donor in good health (CMV status not recorded). Some clones in this sample may be carry-over from other donors' samples.

CDR3: CASSYSAYVYNEQFF. The CDR3 nucleotides read TGTGCCAGCAGTTACTCCGCGTACGTTTACAATGAGCAGTTCTTC. V usage is TRBV6-2 or TRBV6-3 and J usage is TRBJ2-1; D is unclear. The CDR3 loop spans 15 amino acids. The germline V gene encodes CDR1 MNHEY and CDR2 SVGEGT. Between the trimmed V and J ends, which lost 0 bases and 4 bases, there was a span of 10 bases.